At least ten counts were recorded for the clone carrying this T cell receptor (beta chain). Its cognate antigen is unknown. The trim removed 5 bases at V and 6 bases at J, leaving 6 bases unmatched. This CDR3 spans 14 amino acids. Germline assignment: CDR1 SEHNR and CDR2 FQNEAQ (reference sequence). The data stem from a study of T cell repertoires in cytomegalovirus infection. Notes on the study in general: Dominating the ex vivo response were TCR beta clonotypes that were CMV-specific and HLA-C-restricted.

One entry per CDR3 protein, called by TCRdb with MiXCR from the reads. The profile covers hundreds of thousands of distinct CDR3 sequences, with approximately 24% appearing a single time and approximately 18% taken by the ten largest. Sequencing input: CD8+ T cells from PBMCs. V is TRBV7-9 and J is TRBJ1-4, with 7 positions matching TRBD1. The receptor's source is a human donor in good health (CMV status not recorded). Some clones in this sample may be carry-over from other donors' samples. The CDR3 DNA reads TGTGCCAGCAGCCACCGGGACAGCTATGAAAAACTGTTTTTT. Amino acid sequence: CASSHRDSYEKLFF.